Shown below are 13 T cell receptor beta chains from a single sample sequenced in a study of blood T cell repertoires in COVID-19. Libraries were prepared by immunoSEQ multiplex PCR; TCRdb keeps only in-frame clonotypes and omits some of them. The repertoire consists of over 45,000 clones, with 75% to 90% occurring once and the leading ten covering about 2%. Sequenced sample: peripheral blood. The source is a woman in her fifties or sixties with acute or convalescent COVID-19.

V and J are TRBV28 and TRBJ2-7; perhaps TRBD2 as D (6 bases). CDR1 is MDHEN, CDR2 SYDVKM, per germline. The CDR3 is 17 residues long. Trimming shortened V by 5 bases and J by 0 bases, and 20 bases separated the two germline ends. The CDR3: CASSGRSRARGSYEQYF. The CDR3, as DNA: TGTGCCAGCAGTGGGAGGAGCAGGGCACGGGGCTCCTACGAGCAGTACTTC.

The chain employs TRBV11-1 and TRBJ2-7; TRBD2 matches at 14 bases. The CDR3 is 15 residues long. Trimming removed 5 bases from V and 3 bases from J; junction bases left unmatched: 3. CDR1 and CDR2 (germline): SGHAT, FQDESV (reference sequence). The CDR3 reads CASSLGLAGGYEQYF. The CDR3 DNA follows: TGTGCCAGCAGCCTCGGACTAGCGGGGGGCTACGAGCAGTACTTC.

The genes are TRBV29-1 and TRBJ1-2, with a possible D match to TRBD1 (5 bases). Trimming pared 7 bases from V and 5 bases from J, leaving 11 bases between. Per the germline V gene, CDR1 is SQVTM and CDR2 is ANQGSEA. There are 11 residues in the CDR3. The CDR3 protein is CSGGHQYGYTF. CDR3 nucleotides: TGCAGCGGCGGACATCAATATGGCTACACCTTC.

The chain is built from TRBV27 and TRBJ2-2; 8 positions agree with TRBD1. The V gene's germline CDR1 is MNHEY and CDR2 SMNVEV (reference sequence). The CDR3 extends over 15 amino acids. Trimming removed 6 bases from V and 5 bases from J; junction bases left unmatched: 8. Here the CDR3 reads CASSSGQGRTGELFF. CDR3 nucleotide sequence: TGTGCCAGCAGCTCCGGACAGGGCCGGACCGGGGAGCTGTTTTTT.

The chain uses TRBV19 and TRBJ2-3, with a possible D match to TRBD2 (5 bases). Germline V gene sequence: CDR1 LNHDA, CDR2 SQIVND (reference sequence). V was pared by 7 bases and J by 4 bases, with 18 bases between. CDR3 size: 15 residues. CDR3 bases: TGTGCCAGTAACTTCCGAGGGAGCTCGTCAGATACGCAGTATTTT. This sequence encodes CASNFRGSSSDTQYF.

V and J are TRBV6-5 and TRBJ1-3, with a weak D call TRBD1 (6 bases). This CDR3 is built from 15 residues. Germline CDR1 MNHEY, CDR2 SVGAGI. V lost 6 bases and J 0 bases, leaving 12 bases between the germline ends. This chain's CDR3 is CASRDRTFSGNTIYF. The CDR3 nucleotides read TGTGCCAGCAGGGACAGAACCTTCTCTGGAAACACCATATATTTT.

The chain uses TRBV28 and TRBJ1-5, with D perhaps matching TRBD1 (6 bases). Trimming left V 4 bases short and J 9 bases short, with 10 bases between. The V gene's germline CDR1 is MDHEN and CDR2 SYDVKM. CDR3 length: 12 amino acids. DNA of the CDR3: TGTGCCAGCAGTTGGACAGTTTGGCCCCAGCATTTT. This translates into CASSWTVWPQHF.

The genes are TRBV5-8 and TRBJ2-5; possibly TRBD2 for D (5 bases). Germline assignment: CDR1 SGHTS and CDR2 YDEGEE. CDR3 size: 15 residues. V was trimmed by 5 bases and J by 5 bases, leaving 19 bases between them. CDR3 sequence: CASSRAYPGGETQYF. The CDR3 DNA reads TGTGCCAGCAGTCGAGCTTACCCCGGAGGCGAGACCCAGTACTTC.

The genes are TRBV7-9 and TRBJ1-5; D ambiguous. The CDR3 loop spans 15 amino acids. From germline, CDR1 is SEHNR and CDR2 FQNEAQ (reference sequence). Trimming took off 1 base at V and 2 bases at J, with 9 bases between the two ends. DNA for the CDR3: TGTGCCAGCAGCTTAGGCGGGGTAGGCAATCAGCCCCAGCATTTT. Amino acids: CASSLGGVGNQPQHF.

This chain joins TRBV28 and TRBJ1-1, with 9 bases fitting TRBD1. From germline, CDR1 is MDHEN and CDR2 SYDVKM. Unmatched junction bases numbered 5, after V lost 6 bases and J lost 6 bases. This CDR3 spans 13 amino acids. CDR3 sequence reads: CASRNTGGAEAFF. DNA of the CDR3: TGTGCCAGCAGGAATACAGGGGGCGCTGAAGCTTTCTTT.

CDR3 bases: TGTGCCAGCAGAGGACAGCCGAACACTGAAGCTTTCTTT. This gives the protein CASRGQPNTEAFF. The chain recombines TRBV6-5 with TRBJ1-1, with TRBD1 as a possible D gene (6 bases). The CDR3 is 13 residues long. V was cut by 6 bases and J by 1 base, with 9 bases left in between. The germline gives CDR1 MNHEY, CDR2 SVGAGI.

The chain is built from TRBV18 and TRBJ2-2; 8 nucleotides agree with TRBD1. V lost 1 base to trimming and J lost 6 bases; unmatched junction nucleotides: 7. The CDR3 is made up of 16 amino acids. Per germline, CDR1 KGHSH and CDR2 LQKENI. CDR3 region: CASSPLGQGRAGELFF. The CDR3 region has the DNA TGTGCCAGCTCACCACTCGGACAGGGTCGGGCCGGGGAGCTGTTTTTT.

The chain couples TRBV6-5 to TRBJ1-5, with TRBD1 as a possible D gene (6 bases). V was trimmed by 0 bases and J by 4 bases, leaving 7 bases between them. This CDR3 spans 14 amino acids. CDR1 and CDR2 (germline): MNHEY, SVGAGI. CDR3 amino acids: CASSYSGGNQPQHF. In DNA form, the CDR3 reads TGTGCCAGCAGTTACTCAGGGGGTAATCAGCCCCAGCATTTT.